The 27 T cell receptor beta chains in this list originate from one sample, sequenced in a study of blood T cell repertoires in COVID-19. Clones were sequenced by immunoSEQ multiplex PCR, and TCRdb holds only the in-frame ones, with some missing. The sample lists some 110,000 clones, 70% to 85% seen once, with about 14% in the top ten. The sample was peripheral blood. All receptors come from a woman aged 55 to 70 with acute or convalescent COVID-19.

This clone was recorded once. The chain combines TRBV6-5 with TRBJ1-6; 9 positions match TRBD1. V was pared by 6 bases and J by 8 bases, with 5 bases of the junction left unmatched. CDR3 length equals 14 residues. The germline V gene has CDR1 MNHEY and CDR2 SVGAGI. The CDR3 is CASRRDRAYSPLHF. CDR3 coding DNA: TGTGCCAGCAGGAGGGACAGGGCGTATTCACCCCTCCACTTT.

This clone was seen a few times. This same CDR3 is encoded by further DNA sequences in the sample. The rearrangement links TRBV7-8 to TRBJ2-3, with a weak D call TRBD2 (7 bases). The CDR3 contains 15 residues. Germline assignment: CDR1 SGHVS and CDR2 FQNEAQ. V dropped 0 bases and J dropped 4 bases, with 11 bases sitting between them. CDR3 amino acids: CASSLAGGPSDTQYF. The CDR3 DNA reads TGTGCCAGCAGCTTAGCGGGGGGGCCTTCAGATACGCAGTATTTT.

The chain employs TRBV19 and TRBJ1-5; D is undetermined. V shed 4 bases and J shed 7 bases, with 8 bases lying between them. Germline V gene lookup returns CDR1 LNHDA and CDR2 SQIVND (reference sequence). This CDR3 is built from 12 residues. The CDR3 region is CASSNNNQPQHF. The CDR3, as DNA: TGTGCCAGTAGTAATAACAACCAGCCCCAGCATTTT.

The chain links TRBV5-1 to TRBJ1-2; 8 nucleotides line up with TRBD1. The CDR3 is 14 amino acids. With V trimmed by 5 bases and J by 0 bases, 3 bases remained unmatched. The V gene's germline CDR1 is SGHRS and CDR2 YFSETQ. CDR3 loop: CASSQDRANYGYTF. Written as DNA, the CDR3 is TGCGCCAGCAGTCAGGACAGGGCTAACTATGGCTACACCTTC.

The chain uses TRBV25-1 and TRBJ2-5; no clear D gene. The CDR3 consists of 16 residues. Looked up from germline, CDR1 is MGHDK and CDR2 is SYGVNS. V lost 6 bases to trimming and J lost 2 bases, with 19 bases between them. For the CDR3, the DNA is TGTGCCAGCAGCCAGTTGTTTGACGACTCACAAGAGACCCAGTACTTC. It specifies CASSQLFDDSQETQYF.

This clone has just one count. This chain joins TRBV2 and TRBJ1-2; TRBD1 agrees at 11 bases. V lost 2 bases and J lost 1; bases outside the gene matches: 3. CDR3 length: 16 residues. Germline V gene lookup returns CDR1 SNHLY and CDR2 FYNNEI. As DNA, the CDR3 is TGTGCCAGCAGTGAATCGGGACAGGGGGTTAACTATGGCTACACCTTC. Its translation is CASSESGQGVNYGYTF.

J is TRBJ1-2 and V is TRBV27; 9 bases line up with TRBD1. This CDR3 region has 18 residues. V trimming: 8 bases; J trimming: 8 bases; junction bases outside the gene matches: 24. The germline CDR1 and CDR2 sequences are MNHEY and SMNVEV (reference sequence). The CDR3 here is CASGDGTGSELGRKGYTF. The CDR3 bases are TGTGCCAGCGGCGACGGGACAGGGTCTGAACTGGGACGGAAGGGCTACACCTTC.

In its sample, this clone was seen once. The CDR3 loop is CASGLGDRPSWTQYF. As DNA, the CDR3 is TGTGCTAGTGGTTTGGGGGACAGACCAAGTTGGACCCAGTACTTC. The J gene is TRBJ2-5, the V gene TRBV12-5; 7 bases agree with TRBD1. Trimming removed 1 base from V and 7 bases from J; junction bases left unmatched: 9. The CDR3 sequence is 15 residues long. The germline CDR1 and CDR2 sequences are LGHNT and FRNRAP.

This CDR3 reads CASSLGVSYEQYF. CDR3 nucleotide sequence: TGTGCCAGTAGCCTAGGGGTCTCCTACGAGCAGTACTTC. The J gene is TRBJ2-7, the V gene TRBV12-3 or TRBV12-4, with D tentatively TRBD1 (5 bases). Between the trimmed V and J ends, which lost 9 bases and 0 bases, there was a span of 12 bases. The CDR3 contains 13 residues.

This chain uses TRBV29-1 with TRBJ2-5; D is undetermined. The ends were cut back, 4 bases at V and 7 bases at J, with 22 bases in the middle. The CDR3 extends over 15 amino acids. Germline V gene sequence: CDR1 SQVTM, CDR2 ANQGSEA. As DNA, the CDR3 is TGCAGCGTTGTTATATATCGTTTAGCCGGATGGACCCAGTACTTC. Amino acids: CSVVIYRLAGWTQYF.

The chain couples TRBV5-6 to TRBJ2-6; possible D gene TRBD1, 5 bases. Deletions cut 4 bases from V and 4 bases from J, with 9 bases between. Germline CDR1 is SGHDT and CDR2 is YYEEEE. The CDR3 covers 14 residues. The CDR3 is CASSPGPGANVLTF. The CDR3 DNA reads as TGTGCCAGCAGCCCAGGGCCCGGGGCCAACGTCCTGACTTTC.

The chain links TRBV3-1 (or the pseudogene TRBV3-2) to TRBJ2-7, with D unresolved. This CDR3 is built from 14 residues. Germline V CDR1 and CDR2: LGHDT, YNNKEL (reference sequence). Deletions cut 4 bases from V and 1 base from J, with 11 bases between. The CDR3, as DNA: TGTGCCAGCAGCCTTAGTCTCAGGTCCTACGAGCAGTACTTC. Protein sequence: CASSLSLRSYEQYF.

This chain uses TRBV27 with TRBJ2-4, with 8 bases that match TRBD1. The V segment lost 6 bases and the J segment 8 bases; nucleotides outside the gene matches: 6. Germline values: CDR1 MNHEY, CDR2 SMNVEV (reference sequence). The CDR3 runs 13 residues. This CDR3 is CASRPQGADIQYF. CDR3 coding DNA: TGTGCCAGCAGACCTCAGGGGGCGGACATTCAGTACTTC.

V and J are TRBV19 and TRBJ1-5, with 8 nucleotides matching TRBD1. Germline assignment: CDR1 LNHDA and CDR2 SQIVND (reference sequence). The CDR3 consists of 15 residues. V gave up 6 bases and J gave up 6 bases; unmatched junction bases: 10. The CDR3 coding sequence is TGTGCCAGTAGCCAAGGACAGGGAGAGGGTCAGCCCCAGCATTTT. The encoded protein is CASSQGQGEGQPQHF.

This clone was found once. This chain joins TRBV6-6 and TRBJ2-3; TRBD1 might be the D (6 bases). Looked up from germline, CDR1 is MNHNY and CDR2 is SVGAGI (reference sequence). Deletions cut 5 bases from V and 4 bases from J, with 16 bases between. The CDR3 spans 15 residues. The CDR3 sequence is CASSPGRGSPDTQYF. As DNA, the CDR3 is TGTGCCAGCAGTCCGGGCAGGGGATCGCCAGATACGCAGTATTTT.

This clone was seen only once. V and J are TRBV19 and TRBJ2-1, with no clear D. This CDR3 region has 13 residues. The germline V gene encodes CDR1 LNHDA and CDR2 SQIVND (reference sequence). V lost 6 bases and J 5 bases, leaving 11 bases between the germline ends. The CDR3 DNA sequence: TGTGCCAGTAGCAATACTTTAAACAATGAGCAGTTCTTC. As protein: CASSNTLNNEQFF.

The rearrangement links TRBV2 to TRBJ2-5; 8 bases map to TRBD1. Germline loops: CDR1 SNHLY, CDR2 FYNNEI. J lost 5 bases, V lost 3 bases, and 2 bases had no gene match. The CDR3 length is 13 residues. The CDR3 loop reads CASSEQGAETQYF. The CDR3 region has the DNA TGTGCCAGCAGTGAGCAGGGGGCGGAGACCCAGTACTTC.

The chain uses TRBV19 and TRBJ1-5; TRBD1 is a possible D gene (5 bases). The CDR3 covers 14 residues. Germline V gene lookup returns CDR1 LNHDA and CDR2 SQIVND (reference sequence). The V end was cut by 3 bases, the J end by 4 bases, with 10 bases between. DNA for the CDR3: TGTGCCAGTAGTATTACCGGGGGGAATCAGCCCCAGCATTTT. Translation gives CASSITGGNQPQHF.

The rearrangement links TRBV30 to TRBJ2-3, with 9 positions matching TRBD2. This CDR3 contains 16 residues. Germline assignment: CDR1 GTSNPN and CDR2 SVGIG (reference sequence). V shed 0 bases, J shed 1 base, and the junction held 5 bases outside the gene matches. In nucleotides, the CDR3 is TGTGCCTGGAGTGTACGACTAGCGGCCCGCACAGATACGCAGTATTTT. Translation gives CAWSVRLAARTDTQYF.

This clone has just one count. In nucleotides, the CDR3 is TGTGCCAGCAGCTCCCGGGGGATTCTCGGGGAGCTGTTTTTT. Its translation: CASSSRGILGELFF. This chain links TRBV7-9 with TRBJ2-2, with D possibly being TRBD2 (6 bases). In germline, CDR1 is SEHNR, CDR2 FQNEAQ (reference sequence). This CDR3 has 14 residues. Trimming took 4 bases from V and 7 from J, leaving 13 bases between them.

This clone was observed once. In DNA, the CDR3 is TGTGCCAGCAGTAGTATTGGAGGTTATGGAAACACCATATATTTT. This translates into CASSSIGGYGNTIYF. The rearrangement uses TRBV2 and TRBJ1-3; D not resolved. Germline CDR1 and CDR2: SNHLY and FYNNEI. The CDR3 extends over 15 amino acids. The V end lost 5 bases, the J end lost 3 bases, and 14 bases lay between the germline ends. Full variable domain (outside the CDR3, taken from reference TRBV2 and TRBJ1-3): EPEVTQTPSHQVTQMGQEVILRCVPISNHLYFYWYRQILGQKVEFLVSFYNNEISEKSEIFDDQFSVERPDGSNFTLKIRSTKLEDSAMYFCASSSIGGYGNTIYFGEGSWLTVV.

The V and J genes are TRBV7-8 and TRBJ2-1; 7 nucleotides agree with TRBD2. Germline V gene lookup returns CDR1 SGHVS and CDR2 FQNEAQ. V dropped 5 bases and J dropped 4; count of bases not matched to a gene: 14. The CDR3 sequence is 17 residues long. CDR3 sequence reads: CASSGLWRGRLYNEQFF. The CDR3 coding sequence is TGTGCCAGCAGCGGGCTCTGGCGGGGGAGGTTATACAATGAGCAGTTCTTC. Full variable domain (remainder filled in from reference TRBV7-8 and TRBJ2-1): GAGVSQSPRYKVAKRGQDVALRCDPISGHVSLFWYQQALGQGPEFLTYFQNEAQLDKSGLPSDRFFAERPEGSVSTLKIQRTQQEDSAVYLCASSGLWRGRLYNEQFFGPGTRLTVL.

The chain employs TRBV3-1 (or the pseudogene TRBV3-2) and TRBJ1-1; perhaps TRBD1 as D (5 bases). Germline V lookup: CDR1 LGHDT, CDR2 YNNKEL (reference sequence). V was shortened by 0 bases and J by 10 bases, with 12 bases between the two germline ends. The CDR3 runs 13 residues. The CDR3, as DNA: TGTGCCAGCAGCCAAGAGGCGGGGCTCGGAGCTTTCTTT. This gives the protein CASSQEAGLGAFF.

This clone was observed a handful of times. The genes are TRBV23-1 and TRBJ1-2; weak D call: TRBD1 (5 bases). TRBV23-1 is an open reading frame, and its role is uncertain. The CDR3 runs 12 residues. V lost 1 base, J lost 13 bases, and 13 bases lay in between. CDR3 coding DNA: TGCGCCAGCAGTCAATGGGACTTGTTCGGCACCTTC. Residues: CASSQWDLFGTF.

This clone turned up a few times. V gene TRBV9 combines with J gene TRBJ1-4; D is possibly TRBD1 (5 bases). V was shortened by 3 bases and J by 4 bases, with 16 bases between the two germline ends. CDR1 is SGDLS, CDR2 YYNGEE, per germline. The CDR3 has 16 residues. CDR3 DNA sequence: TGTGCCAGCAGCGCCGCCCATGGGGCACGTAATGAAAAACTGTTTTTT. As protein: CASSAAHGARNEKLFF.

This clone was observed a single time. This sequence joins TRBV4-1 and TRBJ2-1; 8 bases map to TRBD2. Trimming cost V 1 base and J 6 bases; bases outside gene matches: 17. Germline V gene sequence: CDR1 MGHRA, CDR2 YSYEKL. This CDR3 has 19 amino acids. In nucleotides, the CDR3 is TGCGCCAGCAGCCAAGGACCCAATCCGAGCGGGAGATTGTCCAATGAGCAGTTCTTC. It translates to CASSQGPNPSGRLSNEQFF.

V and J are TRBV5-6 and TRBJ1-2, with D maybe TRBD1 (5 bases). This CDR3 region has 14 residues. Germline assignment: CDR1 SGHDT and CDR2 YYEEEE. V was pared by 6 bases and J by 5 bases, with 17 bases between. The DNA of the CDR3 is TGTGCCAGCACCCTGCCGGGGGAGCAATATGGCTACACCTTC. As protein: CASTLPGEQYGYTF.